This entry concerns a single T cell receptor (beta chain). The antigen it binds to is not known. Within one base of it there is no much larger clone, and no base qualities were kept. Whole blood was collected in K2EDTA tubes by collaborating institutions according to the institutions' own protocols. For TCRbeta analysis, collaborators shipped samples as frozen whole blood, isolated PBMCs, or DNA extracted from either of those sample types. This entry belongs to a study of blood T cell repertoires in COVID-19 (dated by TCRdb to 2018 to 2020). Study-level background: Samples from collaborators originated in the United States, Italy and Spain and spanned both the acute and convalescent phases of COVID-19. Nearly every sample came with metadata listing a de-identified subject ID, COVID-19 status, age in years and sex. The material from the prospective study consisted of cDNA or gDNA derived from T cells, B-cell-depleted T cells, or PBMCs. Deeply sampled blood TCRbeta repertoires from subjects exposed to, actively infected with, or recovered from COVID-19 were included in the dataset. Samples were obtained from the ongoing ImmuneRACE study (first 160 participants) and from over 1,000 subjects provided by 6 global collaborators. Where HLA class I and class II types were available, the types were taken from metadata supplied by the sample provider, not from assay-based typing. The repertoires were released in a freely available public database intended as a resource for research on the immune response to SARS-CoV-2. The study at large found these results: The quantity of clinical and demographic metadata differed by source and by participant and was supplied without curation.

The CDR3 holds 14 amino acids from the cysteine to the phenylalanine. Left in the record is the CDR3 DNA by itself, 42 bases read in frame from the first base. V is cut by 4 bases and J by 14 bases, and the space between the germline ends is 21 bases. CDR1 MNHEY and CDR2 SMNVEV are derived from the germline V gene (reference sequence). TCRbeta CDR3 regions were amplified from genomic DNA using the immunoSEQ Assay, a bias-controlled multiplex PCR. As for how the authors treated the data: The number of nucleated cells in each sample was estimated from the amplification of reference gene primers within the assay. Sequence reads were collapsed and filtered to measure the absolute abundance of every unique TCRbeta CDR3 rearrangement. For each sample, productive Simpson clonality was calculated as the square root of Simpson's diversity index over productive rearrangements. TCRdb took this table from immuneACCESS and kept in-frame rearrangements with V and J called. Such tables lack part of the clones; where checked against another copy, unresolved V genes explain under half of the gap, and the rest is unexplained. Clone size and the V and J calls come from that table; the DNA yielded D and trimming. This sample lists 130,000 to 150,000 clones; around 80% were detected once. 1.9% of the sample goes to the ten largest clones.

The chain is assembled from TRBV27 and TRBJ2-1; possibly the D gene is TRBD1, per 6 matching bases. Material for sequencing was peripheral blood. This clonotype was obtained from a woman in her sixties with acute or convalescent COVID-19. The encoded CDR3 is CASSSWTEHQVKFF. The nucleotide sequence is given as TGTGCCAGCAGTTCGTGGACAGAACATCAAGTAAAGTTCTTC.